The 25 T cell receptor beta chains reported below all come from one sample, sequenced in a study of T cell responses to AZD1222 COVID-19 vaccine. Profiled with immunoSEQ multiplex PCR; TCRdb holds only in-frame clones, not every one. The table has over 80,000 clones, 80% to 95% seen once; the top ten hold 6.5% to 8.5%. The source was peripheral blood, collected 28 days after the second AZD1222 dose. These receptors were obtained from an adult who received the AZD1222 COVID-19 vaccine.

The gene calls are TRBV5-1 and TRBJ1-1, with TRBD1 identical over 9 bases. Germline CDR1 reads SGHRS; CDR2 reads YFSETQ. This CDR3 has 16 amino acids. V shed 2 bases, J shed 5 bases, and the junction held 10 bases outside the gene matches. CDR3 sequence reads: CASSLGTGHLETEAFF. In DNA, the CDR3 is TGCGCCAGCAGCTTAGGGACAGGGCATTTGGAGACTGAAGCTTTCTTT. The full variable domain, in which reference TRBV5-1 and TRBJ1-1 provide the parts outside the CDR3, is KAGVTQTPRYLIKTRGQQVTLSCSPISGHRSVSWYQQTPGQGLQFLFEYFSETQRNKGNFPGRFSGRQFSNSRSEMNVSTLELGDSALYLCASSLGTGHLETEAFFGQGTRLTVV.

This clone was counted only a few times. The V gene is TRBV5-4, the J gene TRBJ2-2; tentative D call: TRBD2 (5 bases). Germline CDR1 SGHNT, CDR2 YYREEE (reference sequence). This CDR3 has 12 residues. V lost 4 bases and J 6 bases, leaving 7 bases between the germline ends. The CDR3 sequence: CASSEEAGELFF. The CDR3 DNA reads as TGTGCCAGCAGCGAGGAGGCCGGGGAGCTGTTTTTT.

The chain carries TRBV10-2 and TRBJ1-1; D gene ambiguous. Trimming took 0 bases from V and 8 from J, leaving 10 bases between them. There are 13 residues in the CDR3. CDR1 is WSHSY, CDR2 SAAADI, per germline. CDR3 DNA: TGCGCCAGCAGTGAGTCTGGGAGAAGGGAAGCTTTCTTT. Translated, it gives CASSESGRREAFF.

The gene calls are TRBV5-1 and TRBJ2-7; 7 nucleotides agree with TRBD1. Germline V gives CDR1 SGHRS, CDR2 YFSETQ. After removal of 4 bases from V and 2 bases from J, the junction contained 6 bases not matched to a gene. This CDR3 region has 14 residues. This chain's CDR3 is CASSLSTGAYEQYF. CDR3 DNA sequence: TGCGCCAGCAGCCTCTCTACAGGGGCCTACGAGCAGTACTTC.

This chain links TRBV5-1 with TRBJ2-7, with TRBD2 matching over 14 bases. Trimming removed 4 bases from V and 6 bases from J; junction bases left unmatched: 3. Germline lookup yields CDR1 SGHRS and CDR2 YFSETQ. The CDR3 spans 14 residues. The CDR3 reads CASSDGLAGGEQYF. The CDR3 DNA is TGCGCCAGCAGCGACGGACTAGCGGGAGGCGAGCAGTACTTC.

This sequence joins TRBV5-1 and TRBJ2-6; 12 nucleotides agree with TRBD1. V dropped 1 base and J dropped 4; count of bases not matched to a gene: 6. The CDR3 spans 18 residues. Germline CDR1 SGHRS, CDR2 YFSETQ. The CDR3 DNA sequence: TGCGCCAGCAGCTTGCGAGGGACAGGGGGCGAAGGGGCCAACGTCCTGACTTTC. It translates to CASSLRGTGGEGANVLTF.

The chain carries TRBV2 and TRBJ2-2; 10 bases line up with TRBD2. J gave up 4 bases and V 6 bases, and 5 bases lay outside the gene matches. Germline V lookup: CDR1 SNHLY, CDR2 FYNNEI. This CDR3 region has 15 residues. CDR3 region: CASRETSGPTGELFF. CDR3 DNA: TGTGCCAGCAGGGAGACTAGCGGGCCCACCGGGGAGCTGTTTTTT.

This chain connects TRBV6-1 to TRBJ2-5; 10 bases match TRBD2. J lost 1 base, V lost 4 bases, and 6 bases had no gene match. The germline V gene encodes CDR1 MNHNS and CDR2 SASEGT. There are 16 residues in the CDR3. DNA of the CDR3: TGTGCCAGCAGTGTACTAGCGGGACTTATCCAAGAGACCCAGTACTTC. It is translated as CASSVLAGLIQETQYF.

The chain joins TRBV11-3 to TRBJ2-1; 10 positions agree with TRBD1. The germline CDR1 and CDR2 sequences are SGHNT and YENEEA. Trimming at V came to 0 bases and at J to 8 bases, leaving 4 bases not matched to a gene. The CDR3 loop spans 15 amino acids. CDR3 loop: CASSLDGTGEYEQFF. In DNA form, the CDR3 reads TGTGCCAGCAGCTTAGACGGGACAGGGGAGTATGAGCAGTTCTTC.

The V gene is TRBV30, the J gene TRBJ2-7; TRBD1 or TRBD2 may be the D gene (5 bases each). The CDR3 is 11 residues long. CDR1 and CDR2 from the germline V gene are GTSNPN and SVGIG (reference sequence). Between the trimmed V and J ends, which lost 3 bases and 2 bases, there was a span of 5 bases. For the CDR3, the DNA is TGTGCCTGGAGGGGGGCCTACGAGCAGTACTTC. Protein: CAWRGAYEQYF.

The rearrangement uses TRBV7-9 and TRBJ2-1; 7 bases align to TRBD2. CDR3 length: 14 residues. Germline V gene data show CDR1 as SEHNR and CDR2 as FQNEAQ (reference sequence). V lost 2 bases, J lost 5 bases, and 3 bases stayed unmatched. This CDR3 is CASSLTAGNNEQFF. The CDR3 DNA reads TGTGCCAGCAGCTTAACAGCGGGAAACAATGAGCAGTTCTTC.

This clone occurred once. The rearrangement joins TRBV28 to TRBJ1-5, with unresolved D. V lost 8 bases, J lost 0 bases, and 2 bases lay in between. The CDR3 totals 11 residues. Germline CDR1 is MDHEN and CDR2 is SYDVKM. The CDR3 bases are TGTGCCAGCGGTAGCAATCAGCCCCAGCATTTT. Translated: CASGSNQPQHF.

In its sample, this clone was seen once. The chain uses TRBV5-4 and TRBJ1-3; D is unresolved. Germline assignment: CDR1 SGHNT and CDR2 YYREEE (reference sequence). The CDR3 runs 16 residues. The V end lost 0 bases, the J end lost 0 bases, and 10 bases lay between the germline ends. The CDR3 is CASSLDFGSSGNTIYF. CDR3 in DNA: TGTGCCAGCAGCTTGGATTTCGGCTCCTCTGGAAACACCATATATTTT.

The chain recombines TRBV2 with TRBJ1-3; no clear D gene. This CDR3 is 11 amino acids long. Germline CDR1 and CDR2: SNHLY and FYNNEI. V was pared by 5 bases and J by 6 bases, with 5 bases between. CDR3 residues: CASSLQNTIYF. DNA of the CDR3: TGTGCCAGCAGTTTGCAAAACACCATATATTTT. Based on the CDR3 plus reference TRBV2 and TRBJ1-3, the full variable domain is EPEVTQTPSHQVTQMGQEVILRCVPISNHLYFYWYRQILGQKVEFLVSFYNNEISEKSEIFDDQFSVERPDGSNFTLKIRSTKLEDSAMYFCASSLQNTIYFGEGSWLTVV.

This rearrangement joins TRBV2 to TRBJ2-3, with 7 bases lining up with TRBD2. Germline CDR1 is SNHLY and CDR2 is FYNNEI. V shed 7 bases, J shed 2 bases, and the junction held 18 bases outside the gene matches. This CDR3 is built from 18 residues. The CDR3 coding sequence is TGTGCCAGCAAGGGCACCCAAGGACTAGGAGGACCCACAGATACGCAGTATTTT. Translation: CASKGTQGLGGPTDTQYF.

The rearrangement joins TRBV7-2 to TRBJ2-5; D might be TRBD2 (6 bases). The CDR3 consists of 13 residues. Trimming removed 5 bases from V and 2 bases from J, with 9 bases in between. Per germline, CDR1 SGHTA and CDR2 FQGNSA. The CDR3 region is CASSGRKQETQYF. As DNA, the CDR3 is TGTGCCAGCAGCGGGAGGAAACAAGAGACCCAGTACTTC.

The V call is TRBV11-2, the J call TRBJ2-2; TRBD2 matches 12 bases. The CDR3 is 18 residues long. The junction had 4 bases not matched to a gene; V was cut back by 1 base and J by 1 base. Per germline, CDR1 SGHAT and CDR2 FQNNGV. The CDR3: CASSLVPSGRVNTGELFF. CDR3 DNA sequence: TGTGCCAGCAGCTTAGTTCCTAGCGGGAGGGTGAACACCGGGGAGCTGTTTTTT. Complete variable domain (other parts from reference TRBV11-2 and TRBJ2-2): EAGVAQSPRYKIIEKRQSVAFWCNPISGHATLYWYQQILGQGPKLLIQFQNNGVVDDSQLPKDRFSAERLKGVDSTLKIQPAKLEDSAVYLCASSLVPSGRVNTGELFFGEGSRLTVL.

This clone was detected only a few times. The chain is built from TRBV14 and TRBJ2-3; D ambiguous. This CDR3 comprises 12 residues. V gave up 1 base and J gave up 9 bases, with 8 bases separating them. Germline lookup yields CDR1 SGHDN and CDR2 FVKESK. This chain's CDR3 is CASSQGLGTQYF. The CDR3 DNA follows: TGTGCCAGCAGCCAAGGGCTTGGGACGCAGTATTTT.

This chain links TRBV5-3 with TRBJ2-1, with 10 bases lining up with TRBD2. TRBV5-3 falls under the ORF class, with uncertain function. The CDR3 runs 15 residues. Unmatched junction bases numbered 9, after V lost 4 bases and J lost 8 bases. The CDR3 protein is CARSAPSGSIDEQFF. The CDR3 region has the DNA TGTGCCAGAAGCGCCCCTAGCGGGAGTATCGATGAGCAGTTCTTC.

The chain couples TRBV7-2 to TRBJ2-7, with 14 bases matching TRBD2. The J segment lost 5 bases and the V segment lost 3 bases, leaving 9 bases of the junction unmatched. The germline V gene encodes CDR1 SGHTA and CDR2 FQGNSA. This CDR3 is built from 17 residues. CDR3 nucleotide sequence: TGTGCCAGCAGCTTCCGACTAGCGGGAGGGCCGGGCCACGAGCAGTACTTC. This gives the protein CASSFRLAGGPGHEQYF. The full variable domain, completed using reference TRBV7-2 and TRBJ2-7, is GAGVSQSPSNKVTEKGKDVELRCDPISGHTALYWYRQSLGQGLEFLIYFQGNSAPDKSGLPSDRFSAERTGGSVSTLTIQRTQQEDSAVYLCASSFRLAGGPGHEQYFGPGTRLTVT.

The chain is built from TRBV5-1 and TRBJ2-1; D might be TRBD2 (5 bases). This CDR3 region has 17 residues. Germline CDR1 SGHRS, CDR2 YFSETQ. The V and J ends lost 4 bases and 0 bases respectively, with 17 bases between them. The CDR3 reads CASSPLGSPVSYNEQFF. CDR3 sequence (DNA): TGCGCCAGCAGCCCGCTTGGGAGTCCGGTCTCCTACAATGAGCAGTTCTTC.

The table lists this clone with a count of one. The chain uses TRBV28 and TRBJ1-3; D is unclear. Per the germline V gene, CDR1 is MDHEN and CDR2 is SYDVKM. V was shortened by 5 bases and J by 0 bases, with 11 bases between the two germline ends. This CDR3 is 15 amino acids long. In DNA, the CDR3 is TGTGCCAGCAGTCCCGGACCGTACTCTGGAAACACCATATATTTT. Residues: CASSPGPYSGNTIYF.

V usage is TRBV28 and J usage is TRBJ1-2; a weak D match, TRBD1 (5 bases). The CDR3 loop spans 14 amino acids. V was trimmed by 2 bases and J by 4 bases, leaving 11 bases between them. Germline-derived CDR1 and CDR2 are MDHEN and SYDVKM. The DNA for the CDR3 is TGTGCCAGCAGTTTAGGGGCCGTAACCTATGGCTACACCTTC. The encoded protein is CASSLGAVTYGYTF.

The chain recombines TRBV5-4 with TRBJ2-1; 7 nucleotides line up with TRBD2. V lost 0 bases and J lost 10; bases outside the gene matches: 10. CDR3 length: 15 residues. CDR1 is SGHNT and CDR2 is YYREEE in the germline V gene (reference sequence). The chain's CDR3 is CASSLDGGGPREQFF. The CDR3 nucleotides read TGTGCCAGCAGCTTGGACGGGGGAGGGCCGAGAGAGCAGTTCTTC. Looking up the rest from reference TRBV5-4 and TRBJ2-1 gives the full variable domain: ETGVTQSPTHLIKTRGQQVTLRCSSQSGHNTVSWYQQALGQGPQFIFQYYREEENGRGNFPPRFSGLQFPNYSSELNVNALELDDSALYLCASSLDGGGPREQFFGPGTRLTVL.

This chain uses TRBV28 with TRBJ2-2; 7 positions match TRBD2. The CDR3 consists of 16 residues. V dropped 4 bases and J dropped 7; count of bases not matched to a gene: 12. CDR1 and CDR2 (germline): MDHEN, SYDVKM. The CDR3: CASSSTAGRQSGELFF. CDR3 nucleotides: TGTGCCAGCAGTTCCACAGCGGGAAGGCAAAGCGGGGAGCTGTTTTTT.